The 19 T cell receptor beta chains below come from one sample, sequenced in a study of shared clonotypes between healthy human individuals (dated by TCRdb to the early 2020s). CD8 naive samples were obtained by positive selection for CCR7 among CD45RO-negative cells, yielding a CD45RA+CCR7+ population from which TemRA cells were excluded. Libraries were made using the immunoSEQ multiplex PCR assay. TCRdb holds this immuneACCESS table with in-frame rearrangements only. Some clones are missing; in checked studies, unresolved V genes explain under half, and the rest has no known cause. The table for this sample lists hundreds of thousands of clones; around 96% of them were counted only once. The biggest ten clones account for under 0.3% of the sample. The sequenced material came from naive CD8+ T cells sorted from blood. The sample's cell subset or site label, decoded: CD45RA+CCR7+. Receptor source: a man younger than 45 in good health.

To note about this clone: As the CDR3 is not closed by the conserved phenylalanine or tryptophan, this likely results from a read error. It is unclear where the CDR3 begins or ends on the DNA, so no DNA is shown, and the CDR3 is as TCRdb lists it. The chain links TRBV5-5 to TRBJ2-7; the listed D gene, TRBD1, was not tested against the DNA. Germline CDR1 is SGHKS and CDR2 is YYEKEE (reference sequence). Inclusive of both ends, the CDR3 amounts to 11 amino acids. This CDR3 is CASSQGQGVWS.

The chain couples TRBV30 to TRBJ1-4; 9 nucleotides match TRBD1. Germline V lookup: CDR1 GTSNPN, CDR2 SVGIG (reference sequence). The CDR3 covers 14 residues. V lost 2 bases to trimming and J lost 7 bases; unmatched junction nucleotides: 5. Here the CDR3 reads CAWSTGTGPEKLFF. The CDR3 nucleotides are TGTGCCTGGAGTACCGGGACAGGGCCTGAAAAACTGTTTTTT.

The rearrangement links TRBV29-1 to TRBJ2-1; 10 nucleotides align to TRBD1. V lost 4 bases, J lost 4 bases, and 10 bases stayed unmatched. This CDR3 is 16 amino acids long. CDR1 and CDR2 from the germline V gene are SQVTM and ANQGSEA. DNA for the CDR3: TGCAGCGTTGTGGGGACAGGGGCCGATTTTTACAATGAGCAGTTCTTC. Translation: CSVVGTGADFYNEQFF.

This rearrangement joins TRBV9 to TRBJ2-7; perhaps TRBD2 as D (6 bases). This CDR3 has 15 residues. CDR1 SGDLS and CDR2 YYNGEE come from the germline V gene. Deletions cut 0 bases from V and 3 bases from J, with 13 bases between. The CDR3 loop reads CASSVAPGVIYEQYF. The CDR3 DNA is TGTGCCAGCAGCGTAGCCCCGGGGGTTATCTACGAGCAGTACTTC.

The V and J genes are TRBV5-5 and TRBJ2-7; 13 bases agree with TRBD2. Germline V lookup: CDR1 SGHKS, CDR2 YYEKEE (reference sequence). V dropped 2 bases and J dropped 3; count of bases not matched to a gene: 5. CDR3 length: 16 amino acids. Here the CDR3 DNA reads TGTGCCAGCAGCTTATATGGACTAGCGGGAGACTACGAGCAGTACTTC. The encoded protein is CASSLYGLAGDYEQYF.

The chain joins TRBV14 to TRBJ1-4; tentatively, D is TRBD1 (5 bases). Germline V gene data show CDR1 as SGHDN and CDR2 as FVKESK. V gave up 4 bases and J gave up 10 bases, with 13 bases separating them. CDR3 length equals 13 residues. The CDR3 nucleotides read TGTGCCAGCAGCCTGGGACCTCGGGGAAAACTGTTTTTT. This sequence encodes CASSLGPRGKLFF.

The genes are TRBV5-4 and TRBJ2-2; D not certain. Germline V gene sequence: CDR1 SGHNT, CDR2 YYREEE (reference sequence). CDR3 length: 13 residues. V dropped 2 bases and J dropped 6 bases, with 8 bases sitting between them. The CDR3 sequence is CASSFALAGELFF. As DNA, the CDR3 is TGTGCCAGCAGCTTTGCCCTGGCCGGGGAGCTGTTTTTT.

The V gene is TRBV5-6, the J gene TRBJ2-1; maybe TRBD2 (5 bases). The CDR3 is 13 residues long. Germline values: CDR1 SGHDT, CDR2 YYEEEE. Trimming left V 3 bases short and J 8 bases short, with 12 bases between. The CDR3 sequence: CASSWTAPYEQFF. CDR3 nucleotides: TGTGCCAGCAGCTGGACTGCCCCCTATGAGCAGTTCTTC.

The J gene is TRBJ1-1, the V gene TRBV25-1; maybe TRBD1 (6 bases). CDR3 length equals 13 residues. Per the germline V gene, CDR1 is MGHDK and CDR2 is SYGVNS. V was cut by 2 bases and J by 10 bases, with 14 bases left in between. DNA for the CDR3: TGTGCCAGCAGTGAACCAGGGGATTATAGAGCTTTCTTT. This translates into CASSEPGDYRAFF.

CDR3 nucleotide sequence: TGTGCCAGCAGCCCACCAGGGACATTTTGGAACACTGAAGCTTTCTTT. The encoded protein is CASSPPGTFWNTEAFF. J is TRBJ1-1 and V is TRBV5-6; D possibly corresponds to TRBD1 (6 bases). The length of the CDR3 is 16 residues. With 4 bases removed from V and 1 base from J, the gap between germline ends came to 17 bases. Per germline, CDR1 SGHDT and CDR2 YYEEEE.

The chain joins TRBV7-9 to TRBJ2-7; possible D gene TRBD2, 6 bases. CDR1 is SEHNR, CDR2 FQNEAQ, per germline (reference sequence). This CDR3 comprises 15 residues. V was trimmed by 6 bases and J by 3 bases, leaving 18 bases between them. CDR3: CASRSLAVKNYEQYF. The CDR3 DNA follows: TGTGCCAGCAGGTCCTTAGCGGTGAAGAACTACGAGCAGTACTTC. Complete variable domain (other parts from reference TRBV7-9 and TRBJ2-7): DTGVSQNPRHKITKRGQNVTFRCDPISEHNRLYWYRQTLGQGPEFLTYFQNEAQLEKSRLLSDRFSAERPKGSFSTLEIQRTEQGDSAMYLCASRSLAVKNYEQYFGPGTRLTVT.

This clone came up once. The chain recombines TRBV10-3 with TRBJ2-7; D remains ambiguous. Germline CDR1 ENHRY, CDR2 SYGVKD. V lost 7 bases and J 0 bases, leaving 10 bases between the germline ends. The length of the CDR3 is 13 residues. This CDR3 reads CAIKGGDSYEQYF. CDR3 DNA: TGTGCCATCAAAGGCGGAGACTCCTACGAGCAGTACTTC.

V and J are TRBV7-9 and TRBJ2-1, with 16 positions matching TRBD2. This CDR3 spans 18 amino acids. V dropped 6 bases and J dropped 2; count of bases not matched to a gene: 7. The germline V gene encodes CDR1 SEHNR and CDR2 FQNEAQ (reference sequence). CDR3 nucleotide sequence: TGTGCCAGCAGGCTAGGGACTAGCGGGAGGGTTACCTACAATGAGCAGTTCTTC. It encodes CASRLGTSGRVTYNEQFF.

The chain links TRBV11-3 to TRBJ2-5; maybe TRBD1 (6 bases). Germline V gene lookup returns CDR1 SGHNT and CDR2 YENEEA. With 4 bases removed from V and 2 bases from J, the gap between germline ends came to 11 bases. The CDR3 is 14 amino acids. The CDR3 DNA is TGTGCCAGCAGCTCAATGGACAGACAAGAGACCCAGTACTTC. Residues: CASSSMDRQETQYF.

This chain joins TRBV28 and TRBJ2-1, with TRBD2 matching 8 bases. The CDR3 has 15 residues. Germline values: CDR1 MDHEN, CDR2 SYDVKM. Unmatched junction bases numbered 10, after V lost 5 bases and J lost 7 bases. CDR3 protein: CASSPRGSGKNEQFF. The CDR3 nucleotides read TGTGCCAGCAGTCCCCGGGGTAGCGGGAAGAATGAGCAGTTCTTC.

V usage is TRBV1 and J usage is TRBJ2-1; TRBD2, the table's D call, was not compared with the DNA. TRBV1 is tagged as a pseudogene. The CDR3 is made up of 17 amino acids. The CDR3 spells CTSSPGMGGSSYNEQFF. DNA for the CDR3: TGCACCAGCAGCCCCGGGATGGGCGGGAGCTCCTACAATGAGCAGTTCTTC.

A single count supports this clone. V is TRBV5-1 and J is TRBJ1-3, with D uncertain. The CDR3 contains 15 residues. Deletions cut 0 bases from V and 0 bases from J, with 7 bases between. The germline CDR1 and CDR2 sequences are SGHRS and YFSETQ. CDR3 sequence: CASSLGVDSGNTIYF. The CDR3 DNA reads as TGCGCCAGCAGCTTGGGGGTAGACTCTGGAAACACCATATATTTT.

V gene TRBV5-4 combines with J gene TRBJ2-3; 8 nucleotides match TRBD2. The trim removed 5 bases at V and 2 bases at J, leaving 4 bases unmatched. Germline CDR1 is SGHNT and CDR2 is YYREEE (reference sequence). This CDR3 contains 14 residues. CDR3 residues: CASRILADTDTQYF. For the CDR3, the DNA is TGTGCCAGCAGGATACTAGCGGACACAGATACGCAGTATTTT.

The chain employs TRBV30 and TRBJ1-4; D ambiguous. This CDR3 contains 12 residues. Trimming left V 3 bases short and J 8 bases short, with 10 bases between. CDR1 is GTSNPN and CDR2 is SVGIG in the germline V gene (reference sequence). For the CDR3, the DNA is TGTGCCTGGAGCTTCATGGGAGAAAAACTGTTTTTT. This codes for CAWSFMGEKLFF. The whole variable domain, remainder taken from reference TRBV30 and TRBJ1-4, is SQTIHQWPATLVQPVGSPLSLECTVEGTSNPNLYWYRQAAGRGLQLLFYSVGIGQISSEVPQNLSASRPQDRQFILSSKKLLLSDSGFYLCAWSFMGEKLFFGSGTQLSVL.